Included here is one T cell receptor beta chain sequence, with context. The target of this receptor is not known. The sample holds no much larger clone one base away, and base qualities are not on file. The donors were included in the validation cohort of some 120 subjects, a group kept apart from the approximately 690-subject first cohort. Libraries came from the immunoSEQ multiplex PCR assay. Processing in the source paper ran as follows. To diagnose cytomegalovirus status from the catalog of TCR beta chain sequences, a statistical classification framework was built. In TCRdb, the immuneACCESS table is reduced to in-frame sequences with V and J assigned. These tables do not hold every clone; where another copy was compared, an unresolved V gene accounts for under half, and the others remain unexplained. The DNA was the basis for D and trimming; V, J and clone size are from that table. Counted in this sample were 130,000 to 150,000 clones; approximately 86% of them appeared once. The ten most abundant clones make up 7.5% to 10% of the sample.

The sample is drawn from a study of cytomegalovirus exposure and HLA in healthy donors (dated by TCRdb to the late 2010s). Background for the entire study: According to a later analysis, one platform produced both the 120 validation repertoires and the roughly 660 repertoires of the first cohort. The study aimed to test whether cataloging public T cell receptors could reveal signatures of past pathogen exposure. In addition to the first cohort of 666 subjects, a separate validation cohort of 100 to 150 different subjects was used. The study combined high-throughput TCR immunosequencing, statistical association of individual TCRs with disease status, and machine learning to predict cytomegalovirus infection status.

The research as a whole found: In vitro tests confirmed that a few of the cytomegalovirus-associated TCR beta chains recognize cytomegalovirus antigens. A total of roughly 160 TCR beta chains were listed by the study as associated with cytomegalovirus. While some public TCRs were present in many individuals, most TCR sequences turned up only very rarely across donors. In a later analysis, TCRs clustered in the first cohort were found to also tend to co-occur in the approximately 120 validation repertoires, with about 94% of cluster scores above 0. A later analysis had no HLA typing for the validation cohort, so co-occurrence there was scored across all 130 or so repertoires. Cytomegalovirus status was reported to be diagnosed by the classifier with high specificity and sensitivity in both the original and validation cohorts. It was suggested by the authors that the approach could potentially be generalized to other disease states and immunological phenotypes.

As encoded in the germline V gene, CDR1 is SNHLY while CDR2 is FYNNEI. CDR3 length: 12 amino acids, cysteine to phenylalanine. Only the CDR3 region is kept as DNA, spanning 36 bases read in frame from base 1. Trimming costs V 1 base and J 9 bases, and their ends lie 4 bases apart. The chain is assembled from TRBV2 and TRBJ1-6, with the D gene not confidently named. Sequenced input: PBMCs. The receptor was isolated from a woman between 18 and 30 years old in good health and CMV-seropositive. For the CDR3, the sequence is CASSEVSSPLHF. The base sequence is TGTGCCAGCAGTGAAGTTAGTTCACCCCTCCACTTT.